The 4 T cell receptor beta chains in this list originate from one sample, sequenced in a study of cytomegalovirus exposure and HLA in healthy donors. The study ran its PCR with 60 Vbeta and 13 Jbeta primers. Repertoires were generated with immunoSEQ multiplex PCR, while TCRdb's copy carries only in-frame clones and drops some. The sample includes fewer than 250,000 clones, around 80% of them seen just once. The sample was PBMCs. These receptors were collected from a man in his forties in good health and CMV-seropositive.

V and J are TRBV6-6 and TRBJ2-7, with a tentative D call TRBD2 (6 bases). Germline-derived CDR1 and CDR2 are MNHNY and SVGAGI (reference sequence). The CDR3 length is 12 residues. V was cut by 7 bases and J by 7 bases, with 14 bases left in between. This CDR3 reads CASTDLAYEQYF. DNA for the CDR3: TGTGCCAGCACCGATCTAGCGTATGAGCAGTACTTC.

Concerning this clone itself: Different DNA sequences within this sample yield the same CDR3. This chain uses TRBV9 with TRBJ1-1; D possibly corresponds to TRBD1 (5 bases). The length of the CDR3 is 14 residues. With 0 bases removed from V and 0 bases from J, the gap between germline ends came to 6 bases. Germline V lookup: CDR1 SGDLS, CDR2 YYNGEE. CDR3 amino acids: CASSVAGLNTEAFF. The DNA for the CDR3 is TGTGCCAGCAGCGTAGCAGGGTTGAACACTGAAGCTTTCTTT.

This clone has a handful of counts. J is TRBJ1-1 and V is TRBV9, with D perhaps matching TRBD1 (5 bases). The CDR3 sequence is 14 residues long. The V gene's germline CDR1 is SGDLS and CDR2 YYNGEE. Deletions cut 3 bases from V and 1 base from J, with 10 bases between. The CDR3 is CASSATVQNTEAFF. The CDR3 DNA reads TGTGCCAGCAGCGCGACAGTCCAGAACACTGAAGCTTTCTTT.

V gene TRBV18 combines with J gene TRBJ2-6; 9 bases agree with TRBD1. In germline, CDR1 is KGHSH, CDR2 LQKENI. The CDR3 runs 18 residues. J gave up 1 base and V 6 bases, and 10 bases lay outside the gene matches. CDR3 coding DNA: TGTGCCAGCTCGTCCGCCGGGACAGGGAGGTCTGGGGCCAACGTCCTGACTTTC. It codes for CASSSAGTGRSGANVLTF.